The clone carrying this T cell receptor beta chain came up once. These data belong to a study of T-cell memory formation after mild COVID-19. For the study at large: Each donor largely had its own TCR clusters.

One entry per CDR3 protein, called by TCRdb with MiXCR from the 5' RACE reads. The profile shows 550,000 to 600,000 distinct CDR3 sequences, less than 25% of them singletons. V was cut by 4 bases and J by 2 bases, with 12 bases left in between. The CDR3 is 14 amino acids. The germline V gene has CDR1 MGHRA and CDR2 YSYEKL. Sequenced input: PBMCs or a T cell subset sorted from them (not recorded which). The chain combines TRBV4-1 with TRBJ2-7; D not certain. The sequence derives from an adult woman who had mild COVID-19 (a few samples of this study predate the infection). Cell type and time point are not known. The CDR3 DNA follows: TGCGCCAGCAGCCCCCGGAAGGGAACCTACGAGCAGTACTTC. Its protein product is CASSPRKGTYEQYF.